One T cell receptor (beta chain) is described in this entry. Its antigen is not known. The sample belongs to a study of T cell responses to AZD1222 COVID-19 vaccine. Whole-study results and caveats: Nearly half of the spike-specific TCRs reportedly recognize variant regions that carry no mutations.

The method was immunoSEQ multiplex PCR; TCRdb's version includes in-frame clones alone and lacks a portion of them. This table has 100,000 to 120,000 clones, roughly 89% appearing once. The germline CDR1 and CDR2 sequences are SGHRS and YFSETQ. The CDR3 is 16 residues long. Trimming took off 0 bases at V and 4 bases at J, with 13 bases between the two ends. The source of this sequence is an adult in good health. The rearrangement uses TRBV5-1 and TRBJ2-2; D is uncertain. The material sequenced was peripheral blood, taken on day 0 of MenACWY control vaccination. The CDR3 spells CASSLEAVRGTGELFF. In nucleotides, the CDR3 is TGCGCCAGCAGCTTGGAGGCGGTGCGTGGCACCGGGGAGCTGTTTTTT.